The 30 T cell receptor beta chains below all came from one sample that was sequenced in a study of cytomegalovirus exposure and HLA in healthy donors. Libraries were prepared by immunoSEQ multiplex PCR; TCRdb keeps only in-frame clonotypes and omits some of them. The sample lists around 200,000 clones, 80% to 85% occurring once. Specimen: PBMCs. These receptors came from a woman aged 18-29 years in good health and CMV-seropositive.

This sequence joins TRBV6-5 and TRBJ1-1; D gene unclear. CDR1 MNHEY and CDR2 SVGAGI come from the germline V gene. Trimming shortened V by 6 bases and J by 5 bases, and 16 bases separated the two germline ends. The CDR3 covers 14 residues. The CDR3 DNA reads TGTGCCAGCAGAGAGGCGGGGTCTCGTACTGAAGCTTTCTTT. The encoded protein is CASREAGSRTEAFF.

The gene calls are TRBV7-9 and TRBJ2-3; the D is unclear. The V and J ends lost 3 bases and 3 bases respectively, with 4 bases between them. From germline, CDR1 is SEHNR and CDR2 FQNEAQ (reference sequence). The CDR3 is 12 amino acids. The CDR3 DNA follows: TGTGCCAGCAGCTTCGGGACAGATACGCAGTATTTT. Translating it yields CASSFGTDTQYF.

The chain recombines TRBV6-6 with TRBJ1-1, with 7 nucleotides matching TRBD1. The CDR3 covers 14 residues. Germline-derived CDR1 and CDR2 are MNHNY and SVGAGI (reference sequence). Losses at the gene ends were 2 bases for V and 0 bases for J; bases not matched to a gene: 0. In DNA, the CDR3 is TGTGCCAGCAGTTACGGACAGGTGAACACTGAAGCTTTCTTT. Protein: CASSYGQVNTEAFF.

Turning to this clone: One junction end disagrees with the germline gene, perhaps due to a read error. This chain joins TRBV5-1 and TRBJ2-7; D gene ambiguous. Germline V CDR1 and CDR2: SGHRS, YFSETQ. CDR3 size: 12 residues. The CDR3 sequence: CASSLVGYGQYF. As DNA, the CDR3 is TGCGCCAGCAGCTTGGTGGGCTACGGGCAGTACTTC. The full variable domain, in which reference TRBV5-1 and TRBJ2-7 provide the parts outside the CDR3, is KAGVTQTPRYLIKTRGQQVTLSCSPISGHRSVSWYQQTPGQGLQFLFEYFSETQRNKGNFPGRFSGRQFSNSRSEMNVSTLELGDSALYLCASSLVGYGQYFGPGTRLTVT.

This chain connects TRBV4-1 to TRBJ1-4; D remains ambiguous. The CDR3 covers 15 residues. In germline, CDR1 is MGHRA, CDR2 YSYEKL. The germline V and J ends were trimmed by 4 bases and 3 bases, with 12 bases remaining between them. The CDR3 protein is CASSPMLGANEKLFF. In DNA, the CDR3 is TGCGCCAGCAGCCCCATGCTGGGAGCTAATGAAAAACTGTTTTTT.

The rearrangement links TRBV5-4 to TRBJ2-5; TRBD1 matches 9 bases. Looked up from germline, CDR1 is SGHNT and CDR2 is YYREEE (reference sequence). This CDR3 spans 13 amino acids. With V trimmed by 7 bases and J by 5 bases, 6 bases remained unmatched. CDR3 amino acids: CASSQGAVETQYF. The CDR3, as DNA: TGTGCCAGCTCACAGGGGGCTGTGGAGACCCAGTACTTC. The whole variable domain, remainder taken from reference TRBV5-4 and TRBJ2-5, is ETGVTQSPTHLIKTRGQQVTLRCSSQSGHNTVSWYQQALGQGPQFIFQYYREEENGRGNFPPRFSGLQFPNYSSELNVNALELDDSALYLCASSQGAVETQYFGPGTRLLVL.

This chain joins TRBV27 and TRBJ2-7, with TRBD2 identical over 8 bases. Germline V gives CDR1 MNHEY, CDR2 SMNVEV (reference sequence). V shed 1 base and J 2 bases; nucleotides not matched to a gene: 4. CDR3 length: 15 amino acids. The CDR3 nucleotides are TGTGCCAGCAGTTTATGGCCGGGGGGGACCTACGAGCAGTACTTC. This encodes CASSLWPGGTYEQYF.

This clone showed up just a few times. The CDR3 sequence: CASSVGTGEAFF. The CDR3 region has the DNA TGTGCCAGCAGTGTTGGTACAGGCGAAGCTTTCTTT. The V and J genes are TRBV2 and TRBJ1-1; the D gene is possibly TRBD1 (5 bases). The CDR3 spans 12 residues. Trimming cost V 4 bases and J 8 bases, with 11 bases left between them. Germline assignment: CDR1 SNHLY and CDR2 FYNNEI.

This rearrangement joins TRBV4-3 to TRBJ2-7; possibly TRBD1 for D (5 bases). The germline V gene has CDR1 LGHNA and CDR2 YSLEER. Trimming took off 2 bases at V and 3 bases at J, with 17 bases between the two ends. The CDR3 is 16 residues long. CDR3 DNA sequence: TGCGCCAGCAGCCAAAGTCCCGTTAGGGGTATCTACGAGCAGTACTTC. Protein sequence: CASSQSPVRGIYEQYF.

This clone has only a few counts. This sequence joins TRBV2 and TRBJ1-2; 10 nucleotides line up with TRBD1. Germline V gives CDR1 SNHLY, CDR2 FYNNEI. The CDR3 runs to 14 residues. V lost 6 bases, J lost 7 bases, and 8 bases stayed unmatched. DNA of the CDR3: TGTGCCAGCAGCCGGGGACAGGGGATGGGTGGCTACACCTTC. Translating it yields CASSRGQGMGGYTF.

J is TRBJ2-3 and V is TRBV7-8, with TRBD2 matching 9 bases. The germline gives CDR1 SGHVS, CDR2 FQNEAQ. The CDR3 contains 15 residues. Trimming removed 4 bases from V and 4 bases from J; junction bases left unmatched: 6. Written as DNA, the CDR3 is TGTGCCAGCAGCTCGGATAGCGGGGGCTCAGATACGCAGTATTTT. This encodes CASSSDSGGSDTQYF. The full variable domain, in which reference TRBV7-8 and TRBJ2-3 provide the parts outside the CDR3, is GAGVSQSPRYKVAKRGQDVALRCDPISGHVSLFWYQQALGQGPEFLTYFQNEAQLDKSGLPSDRFFAERPEGSVSTLKIQRTQQEDSAVYLCASSSDSGGSDTQYFGPGTRLTVL.

The chain couples TRBV7-8 to TRBJ1-1, with TRBD1 as a possible D gene (6 bases). The CDR3 loop spans 14 amino acids. CDR1 SGHVS and CDR2 FQNEAQ come from the germline V gene. V dropped 5 bases and J dropped 4 bases, with 14 bases sitting between them. In DNA form, the CDR3 reads TGTGCCAGCAGCCTCCGGACAGTCACCACTGAAGCTTTCTTT. Residues: CASSLRTVTTEAFF.

The chain is built from TRBV10-3 and TRBJ1-2, with TRBD1 matching 7 bases. The V and J ends lost 6 bases and 0 bases, in that order; junction bases with no gene match: 10. The CDR3 totals 16 residues. Germline values: CDR1 ENHRY, CDR2 SYGVKD. CDR3 loop: CAIRDPSGQANYGYTF. CDR3 coding DNA: TGTGCCATCAGGGACCCCTCCGGACAGGCTAACTATGGCTACACCTTC.

This clone was observed many times. The V and J genes are TRBV2 and TRBJ2-1; 7 bases fit TRBD2. The CDR3 spans 16 residues. The J segment lost 3 bases and the V segment lost 6 bases, leaving 11 bases of the junction unmatched. CDR1 and CDR2 from the germline V gene are SNHLY and FYNNEI. This CDR3 reads CASRGRSVAGYNEQFF. The CDR3 DNA reads TGTGCCAGCAGAGGCCGTAGCGTAGCGGGCTACAATGAGCAGTTCTTC.

The V and J genes are TRBV14 and TRBJ2-7, with a tentative D call TRBD2 (5 bases). Germline V gives CDR1 SGHDN, CDR2 FVKESK. The CDR3 runs to 15 residues. V was pared by 5 bases and J by 3 bases, with 17 bases between. The CDR3 reads CASSAGPKMNYEQYF. The CDR3 DNA sequence: TGTGCCAGCAGCGCGGGCCCGAAGATGAACTACGAGCAGTACTTC. The full variable domain, rest sourced from reference TRBV14 and TRBJ2-7, is EAGVTQFPSHSVIEKGQTVTLRCDPISGHDNLYWYRRVMGKEIKFLLHFVKESKQDESGMPNNRFLAERTGGTYSTLKVQPAELEDSGVYFCASSAGPKMNYEQYFGPGTRLTVT.

On this clone: The sample holds other DNA sequences that translate to the same CDR3. The chain uses TRBV7-2 and TRBJ1-5; the D is unclear. V was clipped by 1 base and J by 6 bases, with 4 bases between them. The length of the CDR3 is 12 residues. Germline CDR1 and CDR2: SGHTA and FQGNSA. In DNA, the CDR3 is TGTGCCAGCAGCTTAGGAGGTCAGCCCCAGCATTTT. This translates into CASSLGGQPQHF.

This clone was seen just once. This chain joins TRBV9 and TRBJ2-7; 7 nucleotides agree with TRBD1. The V and J ends lost 0 bases and 3 bases, in that order; junction bases with no gene match: 3. The CDR3 spans 14 residues. Germline loops: CDR1 SGDLS, CDR2 YYNGEE. The CDR3 protein is CASSVEQGNYEQYF. The CDR3 nucleotides read TGTGCCAGCAGCGTAGAACAGGGGAACTACGAGCAGTACTTC. Full variable domain (rest looked up from reference TRBV9 and TRBJ2-7): DSGVTQTPKHLITATGQRVTLRCSPRSGDLSVYWYQQSLDQGLQFLIQYYNGEERAKGNILERFSAQQFPDLHSELNLSSLELGDSALYFCASSVEQGNYEQYFGPGTRLTVT.

V is TRBV15 and J is TRBJ1-1; 7 bases align to TRBD1. V lost 0 bases to trimming and J lost 7 bases; unmatched junction nucleotides: 5. This CDR3 region has 14 residues. Germline V gene sequence: CDR1 LNHNV, CDR2 YYDKDF (reference sequence). The CDR3 spells CATSREQGTNEAFF. CDR3 DNA: TGTGCCACCAGCAGAGAACAGGGGACAAATGAAGCTTTCTTT.

The chain is built from TRBV7-9 and TRBJ2-5, with D perhaps matching TRBD1 (6 bases). Trimming pared 8 bases from V and 4 bases from J, leaving 14 bases between. CDR1 is SEHNR, CDR2 FQNEAQ, per germline (reference sequence). This CDR3 has 13 residues. In DNA form, the CDR3 reads TGTGCCAGCCTAGGGCAGGGGACAGAGACCCAGTACTTC. Encoded protein: CASLGQGTETQYF.

The V call is TRBV7-3, the J call TRBJ1-5; D gene unclear. V was trimmed by 4 bases and J by 6 bases, leaving 10 bases between them. CDR1 and CDR2 from the germline V gene are SGHTA and FQGTGA. The CDR3 spans 13 residues. The CDR3 loop is CASSSDRGQPQHF. DNA for the CDR3: TGTGCCAGCAGCTCGGATCGCGGTCAGCCCCAGCATTTT.

J is TRBJ1-4 and V is TRBV5-1; D not resolved. CDR1 SGHRS and CDR2 YFSETQ come from the germline V gene. This CDR3 region has 13 residues. The V gene lost 10 bases and the J gene lost 8 bases, with 18 bases spanning the gap. The CDR3 here is CACPPEVREKLFF. As DNA, the CDR3 is TGCGCCTGCCCCCCCGAGGTGAGGGAAAAACTGTTTTTT.

Note on this clone: The junction departs from the called germline gene at one end, perhaps through a read error. The same CDR3 is also encoded by other DNA sequences in this sample. The rearrangement uses TRBV2 and TRBJ1-2; 8 bases agree with TRBD1. This CDR3 has 16 amino acids. The germline V gene encodes CDR1 SNHLY and CDR2 FYNNEI. This chain's CDR3 is CASREQQGGGNYGYTF. The CDR3 coding sequence is TGTGCCAGCAGAGAACAACAGGGGGGAGGAAACTATGGCTACACCTTT.

This clone was counted a single time. The chain carries TRBV6-1 and TRBJ1-5, with 8 bases fitting TRBD1. This CDR3 has 15 amino acids. CDR1 and CDR2 (germline): MNHNS, SASEGT. V lost 2 bases to trimming and J lost 9 bases; unmatched junction nucleotides: 9. This chain's CDR3 is CASSEFRDRISPQHF. The CDR3, as DNA: TGTGCCAGCAGTGAATTCCGGGACAGGATATCGCCCCAGCATTTT.

This clone was counted once. This rearrangement joins TRBV5-1 to TRBJ1-6, with TRBD1 matching over 7 bases. Per the germline V gene, CDR1 is SGHRS and CDR2 is YFSETQ. Germline trimming cut 2 bases from V and 1 base from J; bases unmatched to any gene: 3. The CDR3 sequence is 16 residues long. Written as DNA, the CDR3 is TGCGCCAGCAGCTTCGACAGGGCGTCCTATAATTCACCCCTCCACTTT. Translating gives CASSFDRASYNSPLHF.

This chain joins TRBV6-5 and TRBJ2-1, with D perhaps TRBD1 (6 bases). The CDR3 is 15 residues long. The germline gives CDR1 MNHEY, CDR2 SVGAGI. The V gene lost 5 bases and the J gene lost 4 bases, with 15 bases spanning the gap. CDR3 region: CASSTWGQGYNEQFF. The CDR3 nucleotides read TGTGCCAGCAGTACTTGGGGGCAGGGGTACAATGAGCAGTTCTTC.

The chain carries TRBV9 and TRBJ1-4; D not resolved. Per germline, CDR1 SGDLS and CDR2 YYNGEE. V was clipped by 4 bases and J by 0 bases, with 7 bases between them. The CDR3 extends over 14 amino acids. Here the CDR3 reads CASSPRATNEKLFF. The CDR3 nucleotides read TGTGCCAGCAGCCCCCGGGCAACTAATGAAAAACTGTTTTTT.

The rearrangement joins TRBV7-9 to TRBJ1-2, with a weak D call TRBD1 (6 bases). The CDR3 is made up of 15 amino acids. Germline assignment: CDR1 SEHNR and CDR2 FQNEAQ (reference sequence). Between the trimmed V and J ends, which lost 5 bases and 7 bases, there was a span of 20 bases. DNA for the CDR3: TGTGCCAGCAGCCAAGATACAGCGAACAGGGCTGGCTACACCTTC. It codes for CASSQDTANRAGYTF.

In its sample, this clone was seen a few times. The chain carries TRBV7-9 and TRBJ1-6; a weak D match, TRBD1 (6 bases). CDR1 and CDR2 from the germline V gene are SEHNR and FQNEAQ (reference sequence). V shed 6 bases and J shed 7 bases, with 16 bases lying between them. This CDR3 comprises 15 residues. In DNA, the CDR3 is TGTGCCAGCAGTAACCGGGACACGCTAAATTCACCCCTCCACTTT. It specifies CASSNRDTLNSPLHF. The whole variable domain, filled in from reference TRBV7-9 and TRBJ1-6, reads DTGVSQNPRHKITKRGQNVTFRCDPISEHNRLYWYRQTLGQGPEFLTYFQNEAQLEKSRLLSDRFSAERPKGSFSTLEIQRTEQGDSAMYLCASSNRDTLNSPLHFGNGTRLTVT.

The chain is built from TRBV7-2 and TRBJ2-2; 9 bases map to TRBD2. This CDR3 has 16 residues. V lost 2 bases, J lost 2 bases, and 3 bases stayed unmatched. The V gene's germline CDR1 is SGHTA and CDR2 FQGNSA. CDR3 nucleotide sequence: TGTGCCAGCAGCTTATTAGCGGGGGATAACACCGGGGAGCTGTTTTTT. It specifies CASSLLAGDNTGELFF.

This chain connects TRBV4-3 to TRBJ1-5; the D gene is possibly TRBD1 (5 bases). Germline V gene lookup returns CDR1 LGHNA and CDR2 YSLEER. This CDR3 spans 21 amino acids. The V and J ends lost 4 bases and 0 bases respectively, with 28 bases between them. As DNA, the CDR3 is TGCGCCAGCAGCCGTGAGCCTCAGGGCACCTCAAAGGGGTATAGCAATCAGCCCCAGCATTTT. As protein: CASSREPQGTSKGYSNQPQHF.